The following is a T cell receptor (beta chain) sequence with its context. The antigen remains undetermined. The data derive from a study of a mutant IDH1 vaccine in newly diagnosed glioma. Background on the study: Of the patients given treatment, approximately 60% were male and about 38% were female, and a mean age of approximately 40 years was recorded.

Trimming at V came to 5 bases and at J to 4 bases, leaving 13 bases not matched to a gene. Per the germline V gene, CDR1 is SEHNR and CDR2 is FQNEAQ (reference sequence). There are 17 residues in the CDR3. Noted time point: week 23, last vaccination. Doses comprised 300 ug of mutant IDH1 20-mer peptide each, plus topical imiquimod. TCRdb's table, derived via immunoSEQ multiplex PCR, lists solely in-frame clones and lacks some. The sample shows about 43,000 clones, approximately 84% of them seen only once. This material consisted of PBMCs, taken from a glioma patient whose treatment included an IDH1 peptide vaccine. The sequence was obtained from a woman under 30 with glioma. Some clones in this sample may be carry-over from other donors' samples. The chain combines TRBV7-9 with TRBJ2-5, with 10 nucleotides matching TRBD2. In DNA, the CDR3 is TGTGCCAGCAGCATTATACCGGGACTAGCGTTAAGAGAGACCCAGTACTTC. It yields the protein CASSIIPGLALRETQYF. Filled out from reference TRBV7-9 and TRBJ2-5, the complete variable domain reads DTGVSQNPRHKITKRGQNVTFRCDPISEHNRLYWYRQTLGQGPEFLTYFQNEAQLEKSRLLSDRFSAERPKGSFSTLEIQRTEQGDSAMYLCASSIIPGLALRETQYFGPGTRLLVL.